This T cell receptor beta chain was sequenced for a study of shared clonotypes between healthy human individuals. Whole-study results and caveats: Non-shared clonotypes showed lower generation probabilities than clonotypes common to all four donors. For naive CD4 cells, roughly 4.6% of clonotypes were shared across a handful of donors.

This clone has only one observation. Its antigen is not identified. In germline, CDR1 is SGHNT, CDR2 YYREEE (reference sequence). The CDR3 is 16 amino acids. V was shortened by 4 bases and J by 1 base, with 17 bases between the two germline ends. TCRdb's copy holds only in-frame clones and misses some; the assay was immunoSEQ multiplex PCR. The sample comprises around 1.9 million clones, 85% to 95% of which are singletons, and about 1.7% rests with the top ten. Selected positively for CCR7 and CD45RO-negative, naive CD8 cells excluded terminally differentiated effector memory CD45RA+ cells. The genes are TRBV5-4 and TRBJ1-1; no clear D. Input material: naive CD8+ T cells from PBMCs. The clonotype originates from a man in his late teens or twenties in good health. Some clones in this sample may be carry-over from other donors' samples. The CDR3 bases are TGTGCCAGCAGCCCCCCTTTGGATCTGGGGAACACTGAAGCTTTCTTT. As protein: CASSPPLDLGNTEAFF.